The clone carrying this T cell receptor beta chain appeared many times. This record belongs to a study of T-cell memory formation after mild COVID-19. Overall study: Clusters of TCRs were largely donor specific.

V shed 3 bases, J shed 0 bases, and the junction held 10 bases outside the gene matches. The CDR3 loop spans 19 amino acids. Germline V gives CDR1 SGHAT, CDR2 FQNNGV. Using constant-segment primers, 5'RACE produced TCR alpha and TCR beta cDNA libraries carrying sample barcodes and UMIs. TCRdb re-analysed the 5' RACE reads in MiXCR, keeping a single row per CDR3 protein. The repertoire has nearly 110,000 distinct CDR3 sequences, roughly 12% of them found once; the top ten carry around 25%. The sequenced material came from PBMCs or a T cell subset sorted from them (not recorded which). This TCR was sampled from an adult woman who had mild COVID-19 (a few samples of this study predate the infection). Cell type and time point are not known. V is TRBV11-2 and J is TRBJ2-6, with 8 nucleotides matching TRBD2. CDR3 sequence reads: CASSFPRRGAGSGANVLTF. The DNA for the CDR3 is TGTGCCAGCAGCTTCCCCCGGCGGGGGGCCGGCTCTGGGGCCAACGTCCTGACTTTC.